These 26 T cell receptor beta chains were sequenced from one sample in a study of blood T cell repertoires in COVID-19. Generated by immunoSEQ multiplex PCR, the TCRdb table keeps only in-frame clones and is missing some. Seen here are some 460,000 clones, approximately 86% observed once, and the top ten hold about 0.7%. Sequencing used PBMCs or T cells enriched from blood (not recorded which). The receptors stem from a woman between 18 and 30 years old who had recovered from COVID-19.

The chain couples TRBV11-2 to TRBJ1-4, with D possibly matching TRBD1 (6 bases). Germline-derived CDR1 and CDR2 are SGHAT and FQNNGV. Trimming took 1 base from V and 7 from J, leaving 10 bases between them. CDR3 length equals 14 residues. CDR3 in amino acids: CASSLASRGEKLFF. CDR3 sequence (DNA): TGTGCCAGCAGCTTAGCCAGCAGGGGTGAAAAACTGTTTTTT.

The rearrangement links TRBV5-6 to TRBJ2-3; no clear D. V gave up 4 bases and J gave up 1 base, with 4 bases separating them. This CDR3 has 12 amino acids. Per the germline V gene, CDR1 is SGHDT and CDR2 is YYEEEE. This chain's CDR3 is CASSPGTDTQYF. CDR3 nucleotide sequence: TGTGCCAGCAGCCCTGGCACAGATACGCAGTATTTT.

The chain joins TRBV4-2 to TRBJ2-3; 12 bases are shared with TRBD2. This CDR3 comprises 17 residues. V lost 0 bases and J lost 1; bases outside the gene matches: 2. Germline assignment: CDR1 LGHNA and CDR2 YNFKEQ. CDR3 bases: TGTGCCAGCAGCCAAGAGCTAGCGGGGGGGCGCACAGATACGCAGTATTTT. Its translation is CASSQELAGGRTDTQYF.

This chain joins TRBV5-6 and TRBJ1-2, with 7 bases lining up with TRBD1. Germline trimming cut 2 bases from V and 3 bases from J; bases unmatched to any gene: 1. Germline CDR1 SGHDT, CDR2 YYEEEE. The CDR3 has 13 amino acids. In nucleotides, the CDR3 is TGTGCCAGCAGCTTCGGACAGGACTATGGCTACACCTTC. This encodes CASSFGQDYGYTF.

The chain couples TRBV19 to TRBJ2-7, with 8 bases identical to TRBD1. The CDR3 extends over 16 amino acids. V lost 0 bases and J lost 4; bases outside the gene matches: 8. Germline V gene lookup returns CDR1 LNHDA and CDR2 SQIVND (reference sequence). The CDR3 DNA reads TGTGCCAGTAGTATAGATCATGGCGGACAGGGTTACGAGCAGTACTTC. Translating gives CASSIDHGGQGYEQYF.

This rearrangement joins TRBV5-4 to TRBJ2-7, with 8 bases identical to TRBD1. The CDR3 extends over 16 amino acids. The V and J ends lost 0 bases and 3 bases, in that order; junction bases with no gene match: 8. Germline-derived CDR1 and CDR2 are SGHNT and YYREEE (reference sequence). The DNA of the CDR3 is TGTGCCAGCAGCTTGGGACAGGGGATAACCAGCTACGAGCAGTACTTC. Translated, it gives CASSLGQGITSYEQYF.

The chain is built from TRBV10-3 and TRBJ2-3; 11 bases fit TRBD2. The germline CDR1 and CDR2 sequences are ENHRY and SYGVKD. CDR3 length: 13 residues. The ends lost 10 bases at V and 4 bases at J; junction bases unmatched: 4. This CDR3 reads CATTSGGSDTQYF. The CDR3 DNA is TGTGCCACCACTAGCGGGGGCTCAGATACGCAGTATTTT.

The V and J genes are TRBV27 and TRBJ2-3; 7 nucleotides agree with TRBD2. The CDR3 is 15 residues long. Germline V CDR1 and CDR2: MNHEY, SMNVEV (reference sequence). Losses at the gene ends were 6 bases for V and 5 bases for J; bases not matched to a gene: 11. The CDR3: CASSLLGGGVDTQYF. The CDR3 nucleotides are TGTGCCAGCAGCTTACTAGGCGGGGGTGTAGATACGCAGTATTTT.

V and J are TRBV15 and TRBJ1-1; 10 bases map to TRBD1. The V gene's germline CDR1 is LNHNV and CDR2 YYDKDF (reference sequence). The CDR3 runs 16 residues. J gave up 5 bases and V 2 bases, and 8 bases lay outside the gene matches. The CDR3 bases are TGTGCCACCAGCAGACTCTTGGGACAGGGGCAAACTGAAGCTTTCTTT. As protein: CATSRLLGQGQTEAFF.

This rearrangement joins TRBV7-8 to TRBJ1-1; 8 nucleotides agree with TRBD1. The CDR3 sequence is 13 residues long. The germline V gene has CDR1 SGHVS and CDR2 FQNEAQ. The ends lost 5 bases at V and 9 bases at J; junction bases unmatched: 8. The CDR3 loop reads CASSRDRGAKAFF. For the CDR3, the DNA is TGTGCCAGCAGCCGCGACAGGGGTGCGAAAGCTTTCTTT.

The gene calls are TRBV25-1 and TRBJ2-7; D is ambiguous. The V and J ends lost 3 bases and 3 bases respectively, with 9 bases between them. Germline assignment: CDR1 MGHDK and CDR2 SYGVNS. This CDR3 is built from 13 residues. This chain's CDR3 is CASSEVRDYEQYF. The CDR3 nucleotides read TGTGCCAGCAGTGAGGTGCGAGACTACGAGCAGTACTTC.

The chain has TRBV6-5 and TRBJ1-2; D is ambiguous. V was shortened by 2 bases and J by 3 bases, with 16 bases between the two germline ends. Germline CDR1 MNHEY, CDR2 SVGAGI. The CDR3 is made up of 16 amino acids. CDR3 region: CASSYLPWTGDYGYTF. CDR3 nucleotide sequence: TGTGCCAGCAGTTACCTACCCTGGACGGGAGACTATGGCTACACCTTC.

This chain links TRBV5-1 with TRBJ2-6, with no clear D. Trimming left V 0 bases short and J 2 bases short, with 9 bases between. This CDR3 has 16 amino acids. Germline CDR1 reads SGHRS; CDR2 reads YFSETQ. CDR3 nucleotides: TGCGCCAGCAGCTTGGTGGTAAGCACTGGGGCCAACGTCCTGACTTTC. Residues: CASSLVVSTGANVLTF.

As regards this clone: The same CDR3 also results from other DNA sequences found in this sample. This chain connects TRBV18 to TRBJ1-2; 9 bases agree with TRBD1. With V trimmed by 2 bases and J by 5 bases, 3 bases remained unmatched. CDR1 is KGHSH, CDR2 LQKENI, per germline. This CDR3 comprises 14 residues. CDR3 amino acids: CASSPRGQGYGYTF. DNA for the CDR3: TGTGCCAGCTCACCAAGGGGACAGGGATATGGCTACACCTTC.

V gene TRBV5-1 combines with J gene TRBJ2-1; TRBD1 is a possible D gene (5 bases). CDR1 and CDR2 (germline): SGHRS, YFSETQ. The CDR3 runs to 15 residues. The V end lost 1 base, the J end lost 0 bases, and 8 bases lay between the germline ends. Here the CDR3 reads CASSLQGNSYNEQFF. CDR3 DNA sequence: TGCGCCAGCAGCTTGCAGGGAAACTCCTACAATGAGCAGTTCTTC. The complete variable domain, with remaining parts taken from reference TRBV5-1 and TRBJ2-1, reads KAGVTQTPRYLIKTRGQQVTLSCSPISGHRSVSWYQQTPGQGLQFLFEYFSETQRNKGNFPGRFSGRQFSNSRSEMNVSTLELGDSALYLCASSLQGNSYNEQFFGPGTRLTVL.

V usage is TRBV5-6 and J usage is TRBJ2-3, with D unresolved. Deletions cut 1 base from V and 1 base from J, with 10 bases between. Germline CDR1 SGHDT, CDR2 YYEEEE. The CDR3 is 15 amino acids. The CDR3 DNA sequence: TGTGCCAGCAGCTTGTGGGCCACGGGCACAGATACGCAGTATTTT. Translated: CASSLWATGTDTQYF. The entire variable domain, with the rest obtained from reference TRBV5-6 and TRBJ2-3, is as follows: DAGVTQSPTHLIKTRGQQVTLRCSPKSGHDTVSWYQQALGQGPQFIFQYYEEEERQRGNFPDRFSGHQFPNYSSELNVNALLLGDSALYLCASSLWATGTDTQYFGPGTRLTVL.

The V and J genes are TRBV28 and TRBJ1-1, with 10 bases matching TRBD1. V was pared by 3 bases and J by 2 bases, with 9 bases of the junction left unmatched. The germline V gene has CDR1 MDHEN and CDR2 SYDVKM. This CDR3 contains 17 residues. CDR3 in amino acids: CASSLPGTGAINTEAFF. DNA for the CDR3: TGTGCCAGCAGTTTGCCCGGGACAGGGGCCATTAACACTGAAGCTTTCTTT.

The chain is built from TRBV5-1 and TRBJ1-4; D is undetermined. V lost 5 bases and J lost 0, with 11 bases in between. Germline V gene sequence: CDR1 SGHRS, CDR2 YFSETQ. CDR3 length: 15 amino acids. CDR3 in DNA: TGCGCCAGCAGTTACGTGGGCGCAACTAATGAAAAACTGTTTTTT. This gives the protein CASSYVGATNEKLFF.

This chain uses TRBV30 with TRBJ2-3; D is possibly TRBD2 (5 bases). Looked up from germline, CDR1 is GTSNPN and CDR2 is SVGIG (reference sequence). V dropped 0 bases and J dropped 4 bases, with 14 bases sitting between them. The CDR3 extends over 15 amino acids. CDR3 loop: CAWSVRDDRADTQYF. CDR3 nucleotide sequence: TGTGCCTGGAGTGTACGGGATGATAGGGCAGATACGCAGTATTTT.

V gene TRBV6-5 combines with J gene TRBJ1-2; no reliable D call. The germline V gene has CDR1 MNHEY and CDR2 SVGAGI. The CDR3 length is 12 residues. V lost 5 bases to trimming and J lost 4 bases, with 8 bases between them. Written as DNA, the CDR3 is TGTGCCAGCAGTACCTTCGGCTATGGCTACACCTTC. This codes for CASSTFGYGYTF.

V usage is TRBV11-2 and J usage is TRBJ2-4; 12 bases align to TRBD1. There are 14 residues in the CDR3. V dropped 6 bases and J dropped 7; count of bases not matched to a gene: 4. Germline V lookup: CDR1 SGHAT, CDR2 FQNNGV. The CDR3 loop reads CASRPGQGANIQYF. The CDR3 nucleotides read TGTGCCAGCAGACCGGGACAGGGGGCCAACATTCAGTACTTC.

This clone was seen only once. This chain connects TRBV10-3 to TRBJ1-1, with 9 nucleotides matching TRBD1. Germline assignment: CDR1 ENHRY and CDR2 SYGVKD. Germline trimming cut 6 bases from V and 6 bases from J; bases unmatched to any gene: 14. The CDR3 loop spans 16 amino acids. CDR3 in DNA: TGTGCCATCAGACAGGGGGCTAAGGGGAGTATCGCTGAAGCTTTCTTT. It specifies CAIRQGAKGSIAEAFF.

Points on this clone: The sample has other DNA sequences that encode this CDR3 too. This sequence joins TRBV7-8 and TRBJ2-7; 7 positions match TRBD2. Germline values: CDR1 SGHVS, CDR2 FQNEAQ. Trimming removed 0 bases from V and 3 bases from J; junction bases left unmatched: 14. CDR3 length: 18 amino acids. For the CDR3, the DNA is TGTGCCAGCAGCTTAGCGATAGTGGGGGAGGGAGGGCTCTACGAGCAGTACTTC. Encoded protein: CASSLAIVGEGGLYEQYF.

The chain joins TRBV29-1 to TRBJ1-1, with unresolved D. The CDR3 contains 15 residues. Per germline, CDR1 SQVTM and CDR2 ANQGSEA. V lost 6 bases, J lost 10 bases, and 27 bases lay in between. CDR3 protein: CSVLKEAAASVRAFF. In nucleotides, the CDR3 is TGCAGCGTCCTTAAGGAGGCAGCAGCGTCAGTTAGAGCTTTCTTT. Using reference TRBV29-1 and TRBJ1-1 for the parts outside the CDR3, the full variable domain is SAVISQKPSRDICQRGTSLTIQCQVDSQVTMMFWYRQQPGQSLTLIATANQGSEATYESGFVIDKFPISRPNLTFSTLTVSNMSPEDSSIYLCSVLKEAAASVRAFFGQGTRLTVV.

The rearrangement uses TRBV10-3 and TRBJ1-3; D might be TRBD1 (5 bases). CDR3 length equals 17 residues. CDR1 and CDR2 from the germline V gene are ENHRY and SYGVKD. Trimming left V 4 bases short and J 5 bases short, with 21 bases between. CDR3 in DNA: TGTGCCATCAGTGGGATCACAGTAGGGGAAAGGAGAAACACCATATATTTT. It encodes CAISGITVGERRNTIYF.

The V gene is TRBV4-1, the J gene TRBJ1-2, with a tentative D call TRBD1 (5 bases). The CDR3 sequence is 16 residues long. From germline, CDR1 is MGHRA and CDR2 YSYEKL. V gave up 4 bases and J gave up 0 bases, with 15 bases separating them. The chain's CDR3 is CASSPHQGSPNYGYTF. The CDR3 DNA follows: TGCGCCAGCAGCCCTCACCAGGGCTCTCCTAACTATGGCTACACCTTC.